This record looks at one T cell receptor beta chain sequence and its context. Use of 60 Vbeta and 13 Jbeta primers characterized the PCR. Generated by immunoSEQ multiplex PCR, the TCRdb table keeps only in-frame clones and is missing some. The profile shows around 94,000 clones, roughly 85% of them singletons. V lost 2 bases and J lost 6, with 8 bases in between. The CDR3 totals 11 residues. The germline CDR1 and CDR2 sequences are GTSNPN and SVGIG (reference sequence). This specimen comes from a study of cytomegalovirus exposure and HLA in healthy donors. Sequenced material: PBMCs. The receptor comes from a man in his forties or fifties in good health and CMV-seronegative. V gene TRBV30 combines with J gene TRBJ2-7; D unresolved. The CDR3 nucleotides read TGTGCCTGGAGTCTGGGCCCCGAGCAGTACTTC. It codes for CAWSLGPEQYF.